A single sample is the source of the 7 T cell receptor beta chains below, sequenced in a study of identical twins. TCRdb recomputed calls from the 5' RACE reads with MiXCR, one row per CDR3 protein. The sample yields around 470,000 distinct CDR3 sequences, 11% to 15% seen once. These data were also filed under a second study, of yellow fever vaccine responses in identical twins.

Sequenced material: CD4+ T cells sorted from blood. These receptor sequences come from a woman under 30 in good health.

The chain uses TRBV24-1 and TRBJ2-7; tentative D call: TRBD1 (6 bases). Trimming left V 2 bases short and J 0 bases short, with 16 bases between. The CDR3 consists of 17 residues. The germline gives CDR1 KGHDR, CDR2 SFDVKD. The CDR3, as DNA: TGTGCCACCAGTGATTATAACCGGGACACAAACTCCTACGAGCAGTACTTC. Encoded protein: CATSDYNRDTNSYEQYF.

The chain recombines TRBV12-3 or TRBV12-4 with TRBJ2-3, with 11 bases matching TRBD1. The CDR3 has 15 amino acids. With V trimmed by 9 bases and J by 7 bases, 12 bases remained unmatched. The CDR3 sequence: CASRTGGGLSNTQYF. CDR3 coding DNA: TGTGCCAGTCGGACAGGGGGCGGCTTGTCGAATACGCAGTATTTT.

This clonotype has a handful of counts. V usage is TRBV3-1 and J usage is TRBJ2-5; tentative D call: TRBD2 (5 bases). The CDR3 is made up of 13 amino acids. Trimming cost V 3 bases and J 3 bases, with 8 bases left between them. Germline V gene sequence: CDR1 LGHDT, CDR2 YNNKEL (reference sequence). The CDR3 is CASSQVGKETQYF. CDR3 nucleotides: TGTGCCAGCAGCCAGGTCGGGAAAGAGACCCAGTACTTC.

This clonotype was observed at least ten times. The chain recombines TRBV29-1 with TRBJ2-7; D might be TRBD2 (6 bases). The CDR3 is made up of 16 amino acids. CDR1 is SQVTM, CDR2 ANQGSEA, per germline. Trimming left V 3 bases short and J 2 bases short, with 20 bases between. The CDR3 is CSVETRVRESPYEQYF. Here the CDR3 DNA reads TGCAGCGTTGAGACGAGAGTGCGGGAATCCCCCTACGAGCAGTACTTC.

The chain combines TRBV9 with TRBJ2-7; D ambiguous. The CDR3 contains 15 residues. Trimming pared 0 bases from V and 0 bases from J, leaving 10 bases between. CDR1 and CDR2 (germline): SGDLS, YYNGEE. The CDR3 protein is CASSVEPTASYEQYF. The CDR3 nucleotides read TGTGCCAGCAGCGTAGAACCTACCGCCTCCTACGAGCAGTACTTC.

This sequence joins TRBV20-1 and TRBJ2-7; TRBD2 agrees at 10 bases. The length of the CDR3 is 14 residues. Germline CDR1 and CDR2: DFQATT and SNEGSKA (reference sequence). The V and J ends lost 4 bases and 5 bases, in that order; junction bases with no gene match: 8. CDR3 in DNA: TGCAGTGCTAACCTAGCGGGAGCGGTAGACGAGCAGTACTTC. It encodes CSANLAGAVDEQYF.

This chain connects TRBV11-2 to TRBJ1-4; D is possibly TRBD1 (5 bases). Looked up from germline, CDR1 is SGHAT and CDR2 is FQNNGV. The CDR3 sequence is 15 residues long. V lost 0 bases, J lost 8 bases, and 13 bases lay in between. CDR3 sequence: CASSLDAGRREKLFF. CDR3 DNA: TGTGCCAGCAGCTTAGATGCAGGGCGAAGGGAAAAACTGTTTTTT.